A single sample gave rise to the 10 T cell receptor beta chains below, sequenced in a study of shared clonotypes between healthy human individuals. Profiling relied on immunoSEQ multiplex PCR, and the TCRdb table lists in-frame clones only, not all of them. The data show 150,000 to 200,000 clones, 90% to 95% seen once. Input material: naive CD4+ T cells sorted from blood. Indicated subset: CD45RA+ positively selected. The receptors here all came from a woman aged 30 to 39 in good health.

V gene TRBV15 combines with J gene TRBJ2-2; D possibly uses TRBD1 or TRBD2 (5 bases each). Germline V lookup: CDR1 LNHNV, CDR2 YYDKDF (reference sequence). CDR3 length: 14 amino acids. V lost 5 bases to trimming and J lost 5 bases, with 12 bases between them. CDR3 region: CATSGRETTGELFF. CDR3 sequence (DNA): TGTGCCACCAGCGGCAGGGAGACAACCGGGGAGCTGTTTTTT.

This chain's CDR3 is CASSERQGSPFF. CDR3 DNA sequence: TGTGCCAGCAGTGAACGACAGGGGTCACCGTTCTTC. The chain links TRBV6-1 to TRBJ2-1, with 8 bases that match TRBD1. This CDR3 contains 12 residues. V shed 2 bases and J 15 bases; nucleotides not matched to a gene: 6. Looked up from germline, CDR1 is MNHNS and CDR2 is SASEGT.

The chain employs TRBV27 and TRBJ2-7; 8 nucleotides align to TRBD1. CDR3 length equals 15 residues. In germline, CDR1 is MNHEY, CDR2 SMNVEV (reference sequence). V lost 4 bases to trimming and J lost 0 bases; unmatched junction nucleotides: 5. CDR3 sequence reads: CASSSADRGSYEQYF. In nucleotides, the CDR3 is TGTGCCAGCAGTTCCGCCGACAGGGGCTCCTACGAGCAGTACTTC.

This sequence joins TRBV5-1 and TRBJ2-7, with 7 positions matching TRBD2. Losses at the gene ends were 4 bases for V and 3 bases for J; bases not matched to a gene: 4. Germline V lookup: CDR1 SGHRS, CDR2 YFSETQ. CDR3 length: 13 amino acids. Here the CDR3 DNA reads TGCGCCAGCAGCCTCGGGACTAACTACGAGCAGTACTTC. Its translation: CASSLGTNYEQYF.

The chain is built from TRBV19 and TRBJ2-5, with TRBD2 identical over 12 bases. The J call could be wrong; TRBJ2-7 is a better fit for the DNA end. CDR1 and CDR2 (germline): LNHDA, SQIVND (reference sequence). The CDR3 runs 16 residues. CDR3 sequence reads: CASKPTSGSSIYEQYF. In nucleotides, the CDR3 is TGTGCCAGTAAGCCGACTAGCGGGAGTAGTATCTACGAGCAGTACTTC.

The chain uses TRBV7-9 and TRBJ2-5, with D maybe TRBD1 (6 bases). The V gene's germline CDR1 is SEHNR and CDR2 FQNEAQ (reference sequence). This CDR3 has 15 residues. V shed 5 bases and J shed 5 bases, with 18 bases lying between them. This CDR3 is CASSTTGTQGETQYF. The CDR3 bases are TGTGCCAGCAGCACGACCGGGACCCAGGGGGAGACCCAGTACTTC.

This chain uses TRBV28 with TRBJ2-5; D unclear. TRBJ2-7 matches the DNA end more closely, so the J call is doubtful. This CDR3 is built from 15 residues. Germline values: CDR1 MDHEN, CDR2 SYDVKM. This chain's CDR3 is CASSLEHESSYEQYF. In DNA form, the CDR3 reads TGTGCCAGCAGTTTAGAGCATGAGTCTTCCTACGAGCAGTACTTC.

V and J are TRBV19 and TRBJ1-1; D gene uncertain. V was pared by 2 bases and J by 1 base, with 8 bases between. This CDR3 spans 14 amino acids. The germline gives CDR1 LNHDA, CDR2 SQIVND (reference sequence). The CDR3 region is CASSIYSGNTEAFF. For the CDR3, the DNA is TGTGCCAGTAGTATATATTCGGGGAACACTGAAGCTTTCTTT.

This chain links TRBV7-3 with TRBJ2-1; 8 bases are shared with TRBD2. CDR1 is SGHTA, CDR2 FQGTGA, per germline. The CDR3 has 16 residues. The V and J ends lost 5 bases and 4 bases, in that order; junction bases with no gene match: 10. The CDR3 region is CASSPTRTSGYNEQFF. CDR3 DNA: TGTGCCAGCAGCCCAACTAGAACTAGCGGTTACAATGAGCAGTTCTTC.

The chain combines TRBV7-9 with TRBJ2-7, with unresolved D. The ends were cut back, 8 bases at V and 2 bases at J, with 13 bases in the middle. CDR1 and CDR2 (germline): SEHNR, FQNEAQ (reference sequence). The CDR3 length is 13 residues. CDR3 loop: CASRPYTAYEQYF. The DNA of the CDR3 is TGTGCCAGCCGCCCTTACACGGCCTACGAGCAGTACTTC.